This entry describes one T cell receptor (beta chain). Its target is unknown. This specimen belongs to a study of T cells in Graves' hyperthyroidism and ophthalmopathy. The study's findings and limits: Blood also contained most expanded thyroid clonotypes above 0.001.

Calling Graves' hyperthyroidism stable meant ophthalmopathy did not progress within 18 months. PBMCs were collected from an approximately 9.3 ml volume of fresh peripheral blood. V lost 5 bases, J lost 7 bases, and 7 bases stayed unmatched. The CDR3 is 13 amino acids. CDR1 is SGHAT, CDR2 FQNNGV, per germline. The source material, RNA transcripts, was used to amplify TCR beta CDR3 regions. TCR CDR3 regions were first amplified by RT-PCR with HTBI primers. TCRdb independently ran MiXCR on the multiplex PCR reads; one entry per CDR3 protein. The top ten clones hold roughly 49% of a sample with under 350,000 distinct CDR3 sequences, 15% to 20% of them seen once.

The sequence derives from a woman aged 50 to 60 with Graves' hyperthyroidism. The chain recombines TRBV11-2 with TRBJ1-1, with 7 bases identical to TRBD1. Input material: blood. In DNA form, the CDR3 reads TGTGCCAGCAGCGGGGGACAGCCTATTGAAGCTTTCTTT. Residues: CASSGGQPIEAFF.